Following are 25 T cell receptor beta chains from one sample sequenced in a study of blood T cell repertoires in COVID-19. The assay was immunoSEQ multiplex PCR, and TCRdb's table has in-frame clones only and misses some. The profile shows about 120,000 clones, roughly 79% of them singletons. Sequencing input: peripheral blood. The source of these receptors is a man in his sixties or seventies with acute or convalescent COVID-19.

This clone has only one observation. The rearrangement joins TRBV6-5 to TRBJ2-3; tentative D call: TRBD1 (6 bases). CDR1 is MNHEY, CDR2 SVGAGI, per germline. V was shortened by 6 bases and J by 2 bases, with 15 bases between the two germline ends. This CDR3 region has 15 residues. In DNA, the CDR3 is TGTGCCAGCAGCCAAGACAGGAGCCCCACAGATACGCAGTATTTT. Residues: CASSQDRSPTDTQYF.

V is TRBV10-3 and J is TRBJ1-1; 7 bases are a match to TRBD1. Per germline, CDR1 ENHRY and CDR2 SYGVKD. CDR3 length: 13 amino acids. The V segment lost 6 bases and the J segment 3 bases; nucleotides outside the gene matches: 4. The CDR3: CAIRSTGDTEAFF. The CDR3 nucleotides are TGTGCCATCAGATCAACAGGGGACACTGAAGCTTTCTTT.

The chain combines TRBV6-1 with TRBJ2-5, with 10 bases lining up with TRBD1. This CDR3 is 15 amino acids long. J was trimmed by 5 bases and V by 2 bases; bases with no gene match: 5. The germline V gene has CDR1 MNHNS and CDR2 SASEGT. CDR3 residues: CASSEPGQGRETQYF. CDR3 DNA sequence: TGTGCCAGCAGTGAACCGGGACAGGGGAGGGAGACCCAGTACTTC.

DNA of the CDR3: TGTGCCAGTAGGAACGACAGGGAGCTCGATGGCTACACCTTC. It yields the protein CASRNDRELDGYTF. This sequence joins TRBV19 and TRBJ1-2, with 7 nucleotides matching TRBD1. CDR1 and CDR2 (germline): LNHDA, SQIVND (reference sequence). V shed 6 bases and J 6 bases; nucleotides not matched to a gene: 10. CDR3 length: 14 amino acids.

This clone was recorded once. V and J are TRBV6-6 and TRBJ2-2, with TRBD1 matching over 9 bases. The CDR3 has 15 residues. V was clipped by 10 bases and J by 5 bases; unmatched bases: 11. Germline V gives CDR1 MNHNY, CDR2 SVGAGI (reference sequence). CDR3 protein: CAIRRRQGGTGELFF. In nucleotides, the CDR3 is TGTGCCATAAGGAGGCGACAGGGGGGTACCGGGGAGCTGTTTTTT.

This chain joins TRBV19 and TRBJ1-5; possibly TRBD1 for D (5 bases). V gave up 3 bases and J gave up 7 bases, with 16 bases separating them. This CDR3 comprises 15 residues. Per germline, CDR1 LNHDA and CDR2 SQIVND (reference sequence). The CDR3 here is CASSIGRALEQPQHF. The CDR3 region has the DNA TGTGCCAGTAGTATTGGCAGGGCCCTGGAGCAGCCCCAGCATTTT.

The chain couples TRBV18 to TRBJ1-1, with D tentatively TRBD1 (5 bases). CDR1 and CDR2 from the germline V gene are KGHSH and LQKENI. V was shortened by 5 bases and J by 5 bases, with 9 bases between the two germline ends. The CDR3 length is 12 residues. The CDR3 sequence is CASSGTETEAFF. DNA for the CDR3: TGTGCCAGCTCAGGGACTGAGACTGAAGCTTTCTTT.

V and J are TRBV5-4 and TRBJ2-3, with TRBD1 identical over 8 bases. Germline V lookup: CDR1 SGHNT, CDR2 YYREEE (reference sequence). Unmatched junction bases numbered 5, after V lost 4 bases and J lost 4 bases. This CDR3 region has 14 residues. CDR3 sequence: CASSIRQGSDTQYF. In nucleotides, the CDR3 is TGTGCCAGCAGCATTAGACAGGGGTCAGATACGCAGTATTTT.

The chain combines TRBV11-2 with TRBJ1-5; D is perhaps TRBD1 (6 bases). The CDR3 contains 18 residues. The germline gives CDR1 SGHAT, CDR2 FQNNGV. V lost 3 bases and J 4 bases, leaving 22 bases between the germline ends. CDR3 region: CASSLGVGGGAGNQPQHF. CDR3 DNA sequence: TGTGCCAGCAGCTTGGGAGTCGGGGGGGGCGCAGGAAATCAGCCCCAGCATTTT.

The gene calls are TRBV5-1 and TRBJ1-1; no definite D call. V was trimmed by 0 bases and J by 3 bases, leaving 15 bases between them. The length of the CDR3 is 16 residues. The V gene's germline CDR1 is SGHRS and CDR2 YFSETQ. Written as DNA, the CDR3 is TGCGCCAGCAGCTTGGGGGAGGGTATAGGGTACACTGAAGCTTTCTTT. Amino acid sequence: CASSLGEGIGYTEAFF.

The gene calls are TRBV9 and TRBJ2-3; possible D gene TRBD2, 6 bases. Germline values: CDR1 SGDLS, CDR2 YYNGEE. The CDR3 totals 16 residues. V gave up 2 bases and J gave up 0 bases, with 13 bases separating them. CDR3 in amino acids: CASSVSSEISTDTQYF. CDR3 nucleotides: TGTGCCAGCAGCGTGTCTAGCGAGATTAGCACAGATACGCAGTATTTT. Filled out from reference TRBV9 and TRBJ2-3, the complete variable domain reads DSGVTQTPKHLITATGQRVTLRCSPRSGDLSVYWYQQSLDQGLQFLIQYYNGEERAKGNILERFSAQQFPDLHSELNLSSLELGDSALYFCASSVSSEISTDTQYFGPGTRLTVL.

This chain's CDR3 is CASSSRPGLEQFF. CDR3 sequence (DNA): TGTGCCAGCAGCTCCAGGCCGGGACTCGAGCAGTTCTTC. V gene TRBV3-1 (or the pseudogene TRBV3-2) combines with J gene TRBJ2-1; tentative D call: TRBD2 (6 bases). The length of the CDR3 is 13 residues. Germline loops: CDR1 LGHDT, CDR2 YNNKEL (reference sequence). Trimming removed 5 bases from V and 10 bases from J, with 15 bases in between.

The rearrangement joins TRBV6-4 to TRBJ1-6; 8 bases fit TRBD1. J lost 10 bases, V lost 2 bases, and 25 bases had no gene match. Germline lookup yields CDR1 MRHNA and CDR2 SNTAGT. CDR3 size: 21 residues. The CDR3 coding sequence is TGTGCCAGCAGTGACCCGGGACAGGTACCGGGTAGTACGAGTGGGCTCTCACCCCTCCACTTT. Translation gives CASSDPGQVPGSTSGLSPLHF.

This clone was detected only a few times. The J gene is TRBJ2-1, the V gene TRBV12-3 or TRBV12-4, with TRBD2 identical over 10 bases. Unmatched junction bases numbered 2, after V lost 8 bases and J lost 4 bases. CDR3 length: 13 residues. The CDR3: CASVAGGYNEQFF. The CDR3 DNA is TGTGCCAGCGTAGCGGGGGGATACAATGAGCAGTTCTTC.

This chain connects TRBV2 to TRBJ1-5, with 10 bases matching TRBD1. The CDR3 covers 18 residues. Germline CDR1 reads SNHLY; CDR2 reads FYNNEI. V shed 4 bases and J 1 base; nucleotides not matched to a gene: 10. For the CDR3, the DNA is TGTGCCAGCAGTGGGGCGACAGGGGGCGGAAGGAGCAATCAGCCCCAGCATTTT. This encodes CASSGATGGGRSNQPQHF.

The genes are TRBV12-3 or TRBV12-4 and TRBJ1-5; TRBD1 aligns across 8 bases. This CDR3 is built from 13 residues. V dropped 5 bases and J dropped 10; count of bases not matched to a gene: 7. This chain's CDR3 is CASSRQGISPQHF. CDR3 sequence (DNA): TGTGCCAGCAGTAGACAGGGGATCAGCCCCCAGCATTTT.

The chain links TRBV5-6 to TRBJ1-2; D possibly corresponds to TRBD1 (6 bases). V dropped 4 bases and J dropped 6 bases, with 19 bases sitting between them. The CDR3 loop spans 15 amino acids. Germline values: CDR1 SGHDT, CDR2 YYEEEE. Here the CDR3 reads CASSPLTGKFDGYTF. CDR3 coding DNA: TGTGCCAGCAGCCCGTTAACAGGGAAGTTCGATGGCTACACCTTC.

The V and J genes are TRBV24-1 and TRBJ2-3; 7 bases align to TRBD2. Unmatched junction bases numbered 2, after V lost 1 base and J lost 2 bases. Germline values: CDR1 KGHDR, CDR2 SFDVKD. The CDR3 loop spans 15 amino acids. CDR3 sequence (DNA): TGTGCCACCAGTGATTTAGCGGGGACCACAGATACGCAGTATTTT. Protein: CATSDLAGTTDTQYF.

This chain joins TRBV5-5 and TRBJ2-7, with TRBD1 matching over 10 bases. Unmatched junction bases numbered 5, after V lost 0 bases and J lost 2 bases. The CDR3 length is 16 residues. Germline assignment: CDR1 SGHKS and CDR2 YYEKEE (reference sequence). The CDR3 bases are TGTGCCAGCAGCTTGGATATCGGGACAGGGGCCTACGAGCAGTACTTC. Residues: CASSLDIGTGAYEQYF. The entire variable domain, with the rest obtained from reference TRBV5-5 and TRBJ2-7, is as follows: DAGVTQSPTHLIKTRGQQVTLRCSPISGHKSVSWYQQVLGQGPQFIFQYYEKEERGRGNFPDRFSARQFPNYSSELNVNALLLGDSALYLCASSLDIGTGAYEQYFGPGTRLTVT.

This chain connects TRBV19 to TRBJ2-7; perhaps TRBD1 as D (6 bases). V shed 5 bases and J shed 7 bases, with 15 bases lying between them. The germline gives CDR1 LNHDA, CDR2 SQIVND (reference sequence). The CDR3 runs 13 residues. CDR3 region: CASSLNLDSEQYF. The DNA for the CDR3 is TGTGCCAGTAGTCTGAACCTGGACAGTGAGCAGTACTTC.

The V call is TRBV5-1, the J call TRBJ1-1; 7 bases are a match to TRBD1. The germline gives CDR1 SGHRS, CDR2 YFSETQ. The CDR3 totals 15 residues. V dropped 0 bases and J dropped 3; count of bases not matched to a gene: 5. In DNA form, the CDR3 reads TGCGCCAGCAGCTTGGCGAACAGGGGATACACTGAAGCTTTCTTT. Translating gives CASSLANRGYTEAFF. Full variable domain (outside the CDR3, taken from reference TRBV5-1 and TRBJ1-1): KAGVTQTPRYLIKTRGQQVTLSCSPISGHRSVSWYQQTPGQGLQFLFEYFSETQRNKGNFPGRFSGRQFSNSRSEMNVSTLELGDSALYLCASSLANRGYTEAFFGQGTRLTVV.

The chain is built from TRBV29-1 and TRBJ2-1, with TRBD1 matching 11 bases. The CDR3 runs to 10 residues. V trimming: 7 bases; J trimming: 15 bases; junction bases outside the gene matches: 5. CDR1 SQVTM and CDR2 ANQGSEA come from the germline V gene. The CDR3 protein is CSADRGQVFF. CDR3 nucleotides: TGCAGCGCGGACAGGGGGCAGGTGTTCTTC.

Worth noting for this clone: The junction differs from germline at one of its ends, possibly a read error. The chain recombines TRBV19 with TRBJ1-5, with a weak D call TRBD1 (5 bases). Germline-derived CDR1 and CDR2 are LNHDA and SQIVND (reference sequence). The CDR3 sequence is 16 residues long. The CDR3 DNA reads TGTGCCAGTAGTTTAGATACCGGGACTGGGGGTCAGCCCCAGCATTTT. This encodes CASSLDTGTGGQPQHF.

This clone was seen more than once but under ten times. The genes are TRBV7-2 and TRBJ1-2; 10 nucleotides line up with TRBD1. This CDR3 has 13 residues. Germline V gene data show CDR1 as SGHTA and CDR2 as FQGNSA. Trimming removed 5 bases from V and 5 bases from J; junction bases left unmatched: 2. The CDR3 loop reads CASSPDRGYGYTF. As DNA, the CDR3 is TGTGCCAGCAGCCCGGACAGGGGGTATGGCTACACCTTC.

The chain recombines TRBV6-5 with TRBJ1-2, with TRBD1 as a possible D gene (5 bases). Germline assignment: CDR1 MNHEY and CDR2 SVGAGI. V shed 1 base and J shed 10 bases, with 13 bases lying between them. The CDR3 loop spans 13 amino acids. DNA for the CDR3: TGTGCCAGCAGTTACTTGCAGGGAGGGTCCTACACCTTC. It is translated as CASSYLQGGSYTF.